This TCR beta chain is from a study of control samples from healthy donors and cancer patients. This CDR3 region has 16 residues. Germline loops: CDR1 SEHNR, CDR2 FQNEAQ (reference sequence). The V segment lost 1 base and the J segment 0 bases; nucleotides outside the gene matches: 1. The method was immunoSEQ multiplex PCR; TCRdb's version includes in-frame clones alone and lacks a portion of them. The top ten clones hold over 15% of a sample with about 100,000 clones, approximately 84% of them seen once. V and J are TRBV7-9 and TRBJ2-3; 10 bases map to TRBD2. The receptor's source is a woman aged 45-59 years in good health. The specimen was blood. CDR3 coding DNA: TGTGCCAGCAGCTTAGGACTAGCGGGCAGCACAGATACGCAGTATTTT. Protein: CASSLGLAGSTDTQYF. The variable domain in full, with the rest retrieved from reference TRBV7-9 and TRBJ2-3, is DTGVSQNPRHKITKRGQNVTFRCDPISEHNRLYWYRQTLGQGPEFLTYFQNEAQLEKSRLLSDRFSAERPKGSFSTLEIQRTEQGDSAMYLCASSLGLAGSTDTQYFGPGTRLTVL.